This T cell receptor beta chain was captured by sequencing in a study of chemoradiotherapy in HPV16-positive cancers. Study context: Functional T-cell assays on a couple of HPV16-positive patients' cells defined candidate HPV-specific clones and common TCR motifs.

Repeated repertoire sampling spanned the course of chemoradiotherapy. Study-level findings and limits: Candidate HPV-specific clones and E7-related TCR motifs grew in tumor during treatment.

The junction had 9 bases not matched to a gene; V was cut back by 1 base and J by 8 bases. This CDR3 comprises 16 residues. The germline V gene has CDR1 ENHRY and CDR2 SYGVKD. This clone was detected only once. The antigen is unknown. Assay: immunoSEQ multiplex PCR; the TCRdb copy retains only in-frame clones and omits some. The sample holds tens of thousands of clones, about 80% seen once. This TCR came from a human donor with HPV-associated anogenital cancer. The V and J genes are TRBV10-3 and TRBJ2-2; 8 bases are a match to TRBD1. The sample here was blood, taken from a patient who underwent chemoradiotherapy. The CDR3: CAISEFQGAVQGELFF. The CDR3 coding sequence is TGTGCCATCAGTGAGTTTCAGGGGGCAGTCCAGGGGGAGCTGTTTTTT.